This T cell receptor (beta chain) was sequenced during a study of CD8 T cells in Susac syndrome (dated by TCRdb to the late 2010s). Study-wide context: Among the Susac syndrome patients who were sequenced, clinically active disease was present in roughly six and clinical remission was observed in fewer than ten. At blood withdrawal, Susac syndrome patients were either therapy-naive, taking corticosteroids (in some cases with IVIg as well), or taking IVIg alone. The study used repertoire sequencing to test whether antigen drove CD8+ T cell activation and differentiation in Susac syndrome. The study compared CD8+ T cell repertoire clonality among 11 to 12 healthy donors, some 14 Susac syndrome patients and roughly 16 multiple sclerosis patients. Beyond this particular receptor, the publication reports: The TCR sequencing and HLA analysis was acknowledged to have included a relatively small number of individuals. Clonal expansion was observed in Susac syndrome CD8+ repertoires, with the highest expansion in CD8+ TEMRA cells and greater expansion in clinically active than in remitting patients. Around 15 and five Susac-specific public clones were found in the total CD8+ and CD8+ TEMRA repertoires, respectively.

RNA was extracted with the RNeasy kit and roughly 0.5 to 1 ug was reverse transcribed using random hexamers. The immunoSEQ multiplex PCR assay, covering 54 Vbeta and 13 Jbeta segments, was used to amplify TCR beta CDR3 regions. PCR amplification bias was corrected by using a synthetic template baseline for primer optimization and computational correction. In the paper's pipeline: Reads were assigned to V, D and J genes according to IMGT and analyzed in immunoSEQ Analyzer, with only productive sequences retained. To calculate clonality, Shannon entropy was normalized by log2 of the number of productive unique sequences and then subtracted from one. For each patient and control, public and private clones were evaluated among the 100 most prevalent clones. Susac-specific clones were defined as absent from healthy and MS cohorts, 850 to 1,300 published viral clones and other ImmuneACCESS disease sequences. TCRdb itself trimmed the public reads at Q25 with fastp, ran MiXCR and retained productive beta chains. Rows with a matching CDR3 protein are joined into one entry that keeps the most common DNA and genes. The V and J calls were not made by the authors but by TCRdb's processing. This sample has fewer than 90,000 distinct CDR3 sequences in its table, and around 93% of those were observed once. The biggest ten clones account for 0.45% to 0.55% of the sample.

For this clonotype: No antigen is known for it. It has no much larger one-base neighbor in the sample; base qualities were not kept.

Peripheral blood CD8+ and CD4+ T cells from healthy donors, Susac syndrome patients and multiple sclerosis patients were profiled using high-throughput TCR beta sequencing. Recently defined diagnostic criteria for definite or probable disease were met by the Susac syndrome patients. Bulk CD8+ and CD4+ T cells were purified magnetically by negative isolation, whereas CD8+ TEMRA cells were enriched by FACS. Blood was collected in EDTA tubes and processed within 24 hours, with PBMCs isolated through density gradient centrifugation. PBMCs intended for TCR sequencing were frozen in liquid nitrogen and were later thawed in a 37 degrees C water bath. The sorted or isolated CD4+, CD8+ and CD8+ TEMRA cells had a purity of 90% or higher. According to the germline V gene, CDR1 reads MNHNS and CDR2 reads SASEGT. Trimming at the junction amounts to 7 bases on V and 3 bases on J, and the germline ends lie 13 bases apart. The CDR3 sequence holds 14 residues, the cysteine and phenylalanine included. The retained sequence is limited to the CDR3, 42 bases, with the frame set at the first base.

The sequence was collected from a human donor with Susac syndrome. Sequences were obtained from CD8+ T cells from PBMCs. In this chain, TRBV6-1 is recombined with TRBJ1-5; the best D guess is TRBD1, with 6 bases matching. In nucleotides, the sequence is TGTGCCAGCACCAGGGACAACTCCAATCAGCCCCAGCATTTT. Its protein product is CASTRDNSNQPQHF.